The entry below describes one TCR beta chain. Its antigen remains unknown. The protocol was immunoSEQ multiplex PCR, while the TCRdb copy is restricted to in-frame clones and leaves out a portion. In the table there are tens of thousands of clones, roughly 87% of which are singletons. Time point defined: week 47, end of study. Vaccine doses each comprised 300 ug of mutant IDH1 20-mer peptide, with topical imiquimod. The entry originates in a study of a mutant IDH1 vaccine in newly diagnosed glioma. On the study more broadly: Vaccines began 4-6 weeks after radiotherapy alone, or with temozolomide cycles. Treated patients, about 60% male and about 38% female, averaged about 40 years of age. Findings and limits, study-wide: Changes to the top peripheral T cell clonotypes appeared unrelated to pseudoprogression. Of the patients, less than 95% had vaccine-induced immune responses.

Trimming pared 3 bases from V and 4 bases from J, leaving 19 bases between. The germline V gene encodes CDR1 SQVTM and CDR2 ANQGSEA. The CDR3 is 17 residues long. J is TRBJ2-6 and V is TRBV29-1; possible D gene TRBD2, 6 bases. The receptor comes from a middle-aged man with glioma. The sample in question was PBMCs, obtained from a glioma patient whose treatment included an IDH1 peptide vaccine. The CDR3 bases are TGCAGCGTTGAGGTGGCGGAGGGGATCTCCGGGGCCAACGTCCTGACTTTC. It is translated as CSVEVAEGISGANVLTF.